This T cell receptor (beta chain) was sequenced in a study of CD8 T cells in Susac syndrome. The authors reverse transcribed roughly 0.5 to 1 ug RNA with random hexamers. TCRdb called the immunoSEQ multiplex PCR reads again in MiXCR, with one record for every CDR3 protein. The table includes under 150,000 distinct CDR3 sequences, almost 96% detected once. This clonotype originated in a human donor with Susac syndrome. The specimen sequenced was CD4+ T cells from PBMCs.

Written as DNA, the CDR3 is TGTGCCAGTATTTTGAGAGGTCTCCGTAATCAGCCCCAGCATTTT. It specifies CASILRGLRNQPQHF. The chain employs TRBV19 and TRBJ1-5, with D hard to call. The CDR3 is 15 residues long. The V gene's germline CDR1 is LNHDA and CDR2 SQIVND (reference sequence). The V end was cut by 7 bases, the J end by 4 bases, with 17 bases between.